The present T cell receptor beta chain was sequenced within a study of tumor-infiltrating lymphocytes in primary liver carcinoma. Unmatched junction bases numbered 8, after V lost 9 bases and J lost 4 bases. The CDR3 contains 16 residues. Germline V gives CDR1 SGHAT, CDR2 FQNNGV. Constant-region priming of about 0.5 ug total RNA yielded TCR beta cDNA. Employing slightly modified ARM-PCR, three nested multiplex PCR rounds were run, and these gave rise to the TCR beta libraries. The study ran its first two PCR rounds for roughly 11 cycles each, using TRBV1-TRBV30 forward primers and a C-beta reverse primer. TCRdb recomputed calls from the multiplex PCR reads with MiXCR, one row per CDR3 protein. The table shows about 350,000 distinct CDR3 sequences, with almost 65% occurring only once. RNA was extracted from whole blood without cell sorting, alongside germline DNA.

V and J are TRBV11-2 and TRBJ2-3; 15 bases are shared with TRBD2. The sequenced material came from peripheral blood. This clonotype was obtained from a man between 40 and 49 years old with primary liver carcinoma and hepatitis B virus infection. CDR3 nucleotides: TGTGCCAGAAGCAGGACTAGCGGGAGGGTCCCAGATACGCAGTATTTT. Amino acids: CARSRTSGRVPDTQYF.